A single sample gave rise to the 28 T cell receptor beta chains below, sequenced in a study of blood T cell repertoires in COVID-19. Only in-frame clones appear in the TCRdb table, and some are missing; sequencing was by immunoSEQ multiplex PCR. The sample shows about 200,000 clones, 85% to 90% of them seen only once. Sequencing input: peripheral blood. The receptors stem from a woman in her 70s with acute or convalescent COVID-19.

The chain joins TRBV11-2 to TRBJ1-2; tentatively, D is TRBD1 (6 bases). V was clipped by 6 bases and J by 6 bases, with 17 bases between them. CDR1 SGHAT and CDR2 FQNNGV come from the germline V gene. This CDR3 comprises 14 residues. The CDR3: CASRSHRDRDGYTF. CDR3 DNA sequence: TGTGCCAGCAGGTCCCACAGGGACCGCGATGGCTACACCTTC.

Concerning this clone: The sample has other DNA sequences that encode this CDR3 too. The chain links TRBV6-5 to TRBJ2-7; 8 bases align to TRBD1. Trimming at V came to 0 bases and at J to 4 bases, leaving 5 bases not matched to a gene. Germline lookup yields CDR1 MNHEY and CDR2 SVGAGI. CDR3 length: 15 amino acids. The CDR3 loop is CASSYSNRGSYEQYF. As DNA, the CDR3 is TGTGCCAGCAGTTACTCGAACAGGGGGAGTTACGAGCAGTACTTC.

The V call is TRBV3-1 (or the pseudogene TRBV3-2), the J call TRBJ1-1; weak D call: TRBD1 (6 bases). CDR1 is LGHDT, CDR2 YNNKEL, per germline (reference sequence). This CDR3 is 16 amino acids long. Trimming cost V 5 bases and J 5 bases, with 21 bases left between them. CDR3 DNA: TGTGCCAGCAGCTTGCGCCTCCCGGGGACATTAACTGAAGCTTTCTTT. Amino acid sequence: CASSLRLPGTLTEAFF.

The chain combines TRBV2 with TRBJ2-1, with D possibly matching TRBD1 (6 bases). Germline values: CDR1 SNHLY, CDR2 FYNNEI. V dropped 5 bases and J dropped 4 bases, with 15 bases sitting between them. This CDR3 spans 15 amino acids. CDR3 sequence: CASSRQVVSYNEQFF. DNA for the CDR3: TGTGCCAGCAGTCGACAGGTGGTATCATACAATGAGCAGTTCTTC.

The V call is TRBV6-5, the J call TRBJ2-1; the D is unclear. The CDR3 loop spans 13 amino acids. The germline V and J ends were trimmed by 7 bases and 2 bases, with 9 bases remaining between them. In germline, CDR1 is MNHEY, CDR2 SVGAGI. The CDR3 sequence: CASTGTTYNEQFF. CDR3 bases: TGTGCCAGCACAGGAACCACCTACAATGAGCAGTTCTTC.

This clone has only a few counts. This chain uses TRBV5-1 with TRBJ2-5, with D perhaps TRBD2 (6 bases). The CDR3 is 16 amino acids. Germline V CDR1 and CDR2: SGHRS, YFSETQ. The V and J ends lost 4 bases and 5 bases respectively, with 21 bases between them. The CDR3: CASSRMLSGVSETQYF. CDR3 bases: TGCGCCAGCAGCCGAATGTTATCGGGGGTGTCGGAGACCCAGTACTTC.

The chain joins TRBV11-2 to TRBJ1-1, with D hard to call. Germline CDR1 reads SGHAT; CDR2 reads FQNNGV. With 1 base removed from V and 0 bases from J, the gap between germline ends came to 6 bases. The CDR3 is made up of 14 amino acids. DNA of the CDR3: TGTGCCAGCAGCTTAGTAGAGGTGAACACTGAAGCTTTCTTT. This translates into CASSLVEVNTEAFF.

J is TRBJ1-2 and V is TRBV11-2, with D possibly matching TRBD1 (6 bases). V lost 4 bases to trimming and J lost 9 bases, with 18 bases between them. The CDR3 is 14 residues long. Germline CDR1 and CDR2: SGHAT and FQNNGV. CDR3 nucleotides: TGTGCCAGCAGCTCCCAATCAACAGGGATTCGCTACACCTTC. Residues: CASSSQSTGIRYTF.

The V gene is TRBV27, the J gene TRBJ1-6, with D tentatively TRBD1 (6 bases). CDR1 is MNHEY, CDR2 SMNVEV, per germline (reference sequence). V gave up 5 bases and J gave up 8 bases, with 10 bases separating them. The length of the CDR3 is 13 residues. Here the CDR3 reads CASSANRDSPLHF. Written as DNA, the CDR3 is TGTGCCAGCAGTGCTAACAGGGATTCACCCCTCCACTTT.

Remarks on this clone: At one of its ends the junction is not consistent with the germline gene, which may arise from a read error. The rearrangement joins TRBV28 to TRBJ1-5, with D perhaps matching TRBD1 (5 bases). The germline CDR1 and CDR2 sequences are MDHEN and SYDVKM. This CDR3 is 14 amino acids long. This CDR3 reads CARSGGGGHQPQHF. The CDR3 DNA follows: TGTGCCCGCAGCGGGGGGGGAGGGCATCAGCCCCAGCATTTT.

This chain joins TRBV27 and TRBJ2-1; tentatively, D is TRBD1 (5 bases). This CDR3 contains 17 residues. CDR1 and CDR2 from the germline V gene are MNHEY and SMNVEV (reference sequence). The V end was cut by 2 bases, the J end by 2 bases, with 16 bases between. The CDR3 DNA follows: TGTGCCAGCAGTTTAAGCCCAGGGCTAGGGGCCTACAATGAGCAGTTCTTC. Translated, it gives CASSLSPGLGAYNEQFF.

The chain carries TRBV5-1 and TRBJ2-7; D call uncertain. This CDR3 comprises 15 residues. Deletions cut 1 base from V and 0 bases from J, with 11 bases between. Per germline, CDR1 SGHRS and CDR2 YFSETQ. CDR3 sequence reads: CASSLLATSSYEQYF. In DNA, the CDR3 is TGCGCCAGCAGCTTGTTGGCGACATCCTCCTACGAGCAGTACTTC.

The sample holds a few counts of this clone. The CDR3 here is CSVTEDTQYF. DNA for the CDR3: TGCAGTGTTACGGAGGATACGCAGTATTTT. The rearrangement uses TRBV20-1 and TRBJ2-3; D is unclear. Germline assignment: CDR1 DFQATT and CDR2 SNEGSKA (reference sequence). V lost 7 bases to trimming and J lost 6 bases, with 8 bases between them. The CDR3 totals 10 residues.

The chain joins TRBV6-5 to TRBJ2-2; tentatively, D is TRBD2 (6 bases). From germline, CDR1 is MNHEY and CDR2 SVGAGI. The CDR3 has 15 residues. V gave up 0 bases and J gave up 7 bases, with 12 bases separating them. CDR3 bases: TGTGCCAGCAGTTACTCGAGGTCCGGGGGCGGGGAGCTGTTTTTT. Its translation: CASSYSRSGGGELFF.

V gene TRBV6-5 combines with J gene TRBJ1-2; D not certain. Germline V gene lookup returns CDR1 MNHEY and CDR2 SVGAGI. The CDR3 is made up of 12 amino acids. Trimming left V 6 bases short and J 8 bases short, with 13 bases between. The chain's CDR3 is CASREGGRGYTF. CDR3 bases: TGTGCCAGCAGGGAGGGAGGGCGAGGCTACACCTTC.

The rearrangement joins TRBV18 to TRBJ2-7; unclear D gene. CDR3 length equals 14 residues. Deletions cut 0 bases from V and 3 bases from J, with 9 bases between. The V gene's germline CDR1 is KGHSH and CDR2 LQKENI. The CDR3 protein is CASSPPELLYEQYF. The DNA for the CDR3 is TGTGCCAGCTCACCACCGGAGCTGCTCTACGAGCAGTACTTC.

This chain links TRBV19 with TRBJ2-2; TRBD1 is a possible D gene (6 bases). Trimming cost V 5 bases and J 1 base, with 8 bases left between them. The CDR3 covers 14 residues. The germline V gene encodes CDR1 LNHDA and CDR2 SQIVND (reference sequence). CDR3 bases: TGTGCCAGTAGTTCGGACAGGAACACCGGGGAGCTGTTTTTT. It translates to CASSSDRNTGELFF.

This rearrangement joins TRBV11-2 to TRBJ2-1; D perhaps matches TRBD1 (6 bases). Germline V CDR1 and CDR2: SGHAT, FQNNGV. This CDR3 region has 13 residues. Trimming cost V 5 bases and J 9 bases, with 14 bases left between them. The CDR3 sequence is CASSQTGSVEQFF. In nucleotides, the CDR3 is TGTGCCAGCAGCCAAACAGGGAGTGTTGAGCAGTTCTTC.

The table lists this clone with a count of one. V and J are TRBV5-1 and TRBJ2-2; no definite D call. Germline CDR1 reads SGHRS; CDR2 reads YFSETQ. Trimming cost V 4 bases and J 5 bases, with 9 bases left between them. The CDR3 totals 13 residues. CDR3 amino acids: CASSPQATGELFF. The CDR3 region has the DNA TGCGCCAGCAGCCCGCAGGCAACCGGGGAGCTGTTTTTT.

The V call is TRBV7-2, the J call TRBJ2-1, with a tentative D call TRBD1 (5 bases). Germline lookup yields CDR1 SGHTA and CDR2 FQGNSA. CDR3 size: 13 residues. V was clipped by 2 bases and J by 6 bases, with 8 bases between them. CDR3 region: CASSLPGFNEQFF. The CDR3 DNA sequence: TGTGCCAGCAGCTTACCAGGGTTCAATGAGCAGTTCTTC.

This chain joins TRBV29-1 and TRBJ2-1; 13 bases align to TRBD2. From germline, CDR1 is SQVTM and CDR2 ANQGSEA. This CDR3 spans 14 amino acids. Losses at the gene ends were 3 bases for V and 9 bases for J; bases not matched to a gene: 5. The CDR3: CSVDQTSGRLEQFF. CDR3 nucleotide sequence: TGCAGCGTTGATCAGACTAGCGGGAGGCTTGAGCAGTTCTTC.

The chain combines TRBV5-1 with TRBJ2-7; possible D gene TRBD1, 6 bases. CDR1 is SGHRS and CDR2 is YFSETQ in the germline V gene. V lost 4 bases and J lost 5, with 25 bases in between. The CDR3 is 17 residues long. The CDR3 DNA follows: TGCGCCAGCAGCCAAGGGGGTCCGGGGCGGTTGGGGAACGAGCAGTACTTC. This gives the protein CASSQGGPGRLGNEQYF.

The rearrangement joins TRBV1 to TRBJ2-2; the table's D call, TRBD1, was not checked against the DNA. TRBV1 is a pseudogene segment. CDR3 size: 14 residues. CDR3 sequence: CTSSQASNTGELFF. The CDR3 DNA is TGCACCAGCAGCCAAGCCAGTAACACCGGGGAGCTGTTTTTT.

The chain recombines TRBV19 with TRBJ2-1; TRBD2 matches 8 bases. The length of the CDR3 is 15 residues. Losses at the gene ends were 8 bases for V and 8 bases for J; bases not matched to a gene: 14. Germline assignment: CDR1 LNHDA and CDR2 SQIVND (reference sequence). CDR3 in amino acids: CASRGGGGLLDEQFF. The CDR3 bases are TGTGCCAGTCGTGGGGGCGGGGGGCTCCTCGATGAGCAGTTCTTC.

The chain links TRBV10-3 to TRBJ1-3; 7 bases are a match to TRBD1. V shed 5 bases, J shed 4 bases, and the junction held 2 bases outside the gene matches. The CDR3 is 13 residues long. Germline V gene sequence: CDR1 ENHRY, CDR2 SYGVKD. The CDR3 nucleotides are TGTGCCATCAGTCCGGGACAGGGAAACACCATATATTTT. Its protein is CAISPGQGNTIYF.

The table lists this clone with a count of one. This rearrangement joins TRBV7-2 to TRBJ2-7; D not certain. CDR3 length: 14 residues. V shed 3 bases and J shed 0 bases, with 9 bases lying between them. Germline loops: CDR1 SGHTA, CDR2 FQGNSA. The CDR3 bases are TGTGCCAGCAGCTTTCGCAGGAACTCCTACGAGCAGTACTTC. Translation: CASSFRRNSYEQYF.

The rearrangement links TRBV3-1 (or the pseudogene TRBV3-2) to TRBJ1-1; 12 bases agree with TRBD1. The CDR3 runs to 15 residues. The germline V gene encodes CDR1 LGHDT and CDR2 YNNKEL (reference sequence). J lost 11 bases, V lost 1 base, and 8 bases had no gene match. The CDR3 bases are TGTGCCAGCAGCCAAGCCGGGACAGGGGGCTTTGGTGCTTTCTTT. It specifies CASSQAGTGGFGAFF.

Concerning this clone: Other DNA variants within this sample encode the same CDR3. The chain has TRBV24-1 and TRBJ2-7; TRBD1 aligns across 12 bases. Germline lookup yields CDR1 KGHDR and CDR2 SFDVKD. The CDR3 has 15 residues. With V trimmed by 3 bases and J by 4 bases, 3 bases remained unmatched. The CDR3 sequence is CATSDPGQGAYEQYF. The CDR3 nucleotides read TGTGCCACCAGTGATCCGGGACAGGGGGCGTACGAGCAGTACTTC.